These 28 T cell receptor beta chains came from one sample sequenced in a study of T-cell memory formation after mild COVID-19. From the 5' RACE reads, TCRdb called clonotypes with MiXCR, one entry per CDR3 protein. The data hold tens of thousands of distinct CDR3 sequences, with around 10% observed a single time. Sequenced input: PBMCs or a T cell subset sorted from them (not recorded which). These receptors originate from an adult woman who had mild COVID-19 (a few samples of this study predate the infection). Cell type and time point are not known.

This rearrangement joins TRBV4-1 to TRBJ1-1; D unresolved. The CDR3 has 16 amino acids. The V end was cut by 0 bases, the J end by 2 bases, with 13 bases between. Germline V lookup: CDR1 MGHRA, CDR2 YSYEKL. CDR3 coding DNA: TGCGCCAGCAGCCAAGAACCTTCTTTGCTAAACACTGAAGCTTTCTTT. Protein product: CASSQEPSLLNTEAFF.

In its sample, this clonotype was seen a few times. This chain uses TRBV5-6 with TRBJ2-6; D not resolved. CDR1 and CDR2 from the germline V gene are SGHDT and YYEEEE. CDR3 length: 16 residues. Trimming cost V 2 bases and J 0 bases, with 9 bases left between them. CDR3 amino acids: CASSFKLRSGANVLTF. CDR3 in DNA: TGTGCCAGCAGCTTCAAACTACGCTCTGGGGCCAACGTCCTGACTTTC.

This clonotype was picked up a small number of times. This rearrangement joins TRBV20-1 to TRBJ2-7; 8 bases agree with TRBD2. V was clipped by 4 bases and J by 6 bases; unmatched bases: 14. The CDR3 length is 15 residues. Germline loops: CDR1 DFQATT, CDR2 SNEGSKA (reference sequence). The CDR3 DNA reads as TGCAGTGCTAAGACCCTGCGCGGGAGGTTAAGCGAGCAGTACTTC. It yields the protein CSAKTLRGRLSEQYF.

This clonotype showed up just a few times. CDR3 in amino acids: CSARLTGGSNQPQHF. For the CDR3, the DNA is TGCAGTGCTAGACTGACAGGAGGGAGCAATCAGCCCCAGCATTTT. The V gene is TRBV20-1, the J gene TRBJ1-5, with D tentatively TRBD1 (6 bases). Trimming took 2 bases from V and 1 from J, leaving 12 bases between them. This CDR3 region has 15 residues. Germline V lookup: CDR1 DFQATT, CDR2 SNEGSKA (reference sequence).

The V gene is TRBV5-5, the J gene TRBJ1-2; a possible D gene is TRBD1 (6 bases). V was pared by 0 bases and J by 7 bases, with 19 bases between. This CDR3 comprises 16 residues. Germline V lookup: CDR1 SGHKS, CDR2 YYEKEE (reference sequence). CDR3 nucleotide sequence: TGTGCCAGCAGCTTGGGGGACACAGGGTTTGGTTTTGGCTACACCTTC. This gives the protein CASSLGDTGFGFGYTF. The entire variable domain, with the rest obtained from reference TRBV5-5 and TRBJ1-2, is as follows: DAGVTQSPTHLIKTRGQQVTLRCSPISGHKSVSWYQQVLGQGPQFIFQYYEKEERGRGNFPDRFSARQFPNYSSELNVNALLLGDSALYLCASSLGDTGFGFGYTFGSGTRLTVV.

This clonotype occurred many times. The rearrangement links TRBV18 to TRBJ2-7; the D gene is possibly TRBD2 (6 bases). The CDR3 sequence is 14 residues long. Per the germline V gene, CDR1 is KGHSH and CDR2 is LQKENI. V was shortened by 3 bases and J by 2 bases, with 11 bases between the two germline ends. The CDR3 coding sequence is TGTGCCAGCTCACCCGGAGGGATCCCCTACGAGCAGTACTTC. Protein sequence: CASSPGGIPYEQYF.

The chain has TRBV9 and TRBJ1-1; D is uncertain. Trimming shortened V by 0 bases and J by 1 base, and 4 bases separated the two germline ends. The CDR3 spans 13 residues. Germline CDR1 reads SGDLS; CDR2 reads YYNGEE. In nucleotides, the CDR3 is TGTGCCAGCAGCGTAGCTGCGAACACTGAAGCTTTCTTT. It is translated as CASSVAANTEAFF.

V is TRBV3-1 and J is TRBJ2-7, with D possibly TRBD1 on 5 matching bases. This CDR3 has 11 residues. Germline CDR1 and CDR2: LGHDT and YNNKEL (reference sequence). The V gene lost 4 bases and the J gene lost 6 bases, with 7 bases spanning the gap. In nucleotides, the CDR3 is TGTGCCAGCAGCCTGGGGCGCGAGCAGTACTTC. Protein: CASSLGREQYF.

J is TRBJ1-2 and V is TRBV7-3; no reliable D call. Trimming took off 4 bases at V and 5 bases at J, with 8 bases between the two ends. CDR1 and CDR2 (germline): SGHTA, FQGTGA. This CDR3 has 12 amino acids. The CDR3 reads CASSSIGYGYTF. CDR3 bases: TGTGCCAGCAGCTCTATCGGGTATGGCTACACCTTC.

Ten or more counts support this clonotype. The V call is TRBV29-1, the J call TRBJ2-1, with TRBD1 as a possible D gene (5 bases). The V gene lost 7 bases and the J gene lost 5 bases, with 12 bases spanning the gap. Germline CDR1 and CDR2: SQVTM and ANQGSEA. The CDR3 is 12 residues long. The CDR3 protein is CSAKQDDNEQFF. The DNA of the CDR3 is TGCAGCGCCAAACAGGACGACAATGAGCAGTTCTTC.

This chain joins TRBV6-2 or TRBV6-3 and TRBJ2-1; 8 bases fit TRBD1. This CDR3 has 13 amino acids. Germline CDR1 reads MNHEY; CDR2 reads SVGEGT. With 6 bases clipped from V and 9 bases from J, the junction kept 7 bases outside the gene matches. Here the CDR3 reads CASRQGTGGEQFF. The CDR3, as DNA: TGTGCCAGCAGACAAGGGACAGGAGGTGAGCAGTTCTTC.

This chain links TRBV18 with TRBJ1-2; D is undetermined. Germline CDR1 reads KGHSH; CDR2 reads LQKENI. CDR3 length: 14 amino acids. V was cut by 1 base and J by 2 bases, with 8 bases left in between. Here the CDR3 DNA reads TGTGCCAGCTCACCACAGCTAGAGAACTATGGCTACACCTTC. Translating it yields CASSPQLENYGYTF.

This clonotype was seen more than once but under ten times. This chain links TRBV7-3 with TRBJ2-1; TRBD2 matches 13 bases. The junction had 6 bases not matched to a gene; V was cut back by 5 bases and J by 5 bases. CDR1 is SGHTA, CDR2 FQGTGA, per germline. The CDR3 sequence is 16 residues long. This CDR3 reads CASSLGLAGVDNEQFF. DNA of the CDR3: TGTGCCAGCAGCCTCGGACTAGCGGGGGTAGACAATGAGCAGTTCTTC. Together with reference TRBV7-3 and TRBJ2-1, the CDR3 gives the full variable domain: GAGVSQTPSNKVTEKGKYVELRCDPISGHTALYWYRQSLGQGPEFLIYFQGTGAADDSGLPNDRFFAVRPEGSVSTLKIQRTERGDSAVYLCASSLGLAGVDNEQFFGPGTRLTVL.

The V gene is TRBV7-9, the J gene TRBJ2-3; TRBD2 agrees at 7 bases. Germline CDR1 and CDR2: SEHNR and FQNEAQ (reference sequence). The J segment lost 1 base and the V segment lost 3 bases, leaving 1 base of the junction unmatched. This CDR3 comprises 14 residues. This CDR3 reads CASSFAGGTDTQYF. The CDR3 DNA is TGTGCCAGCAGCTTCGCGGGGGGCACAGATACGCAGTATTTT.

This clonotype was seen repeatedly, ten times or more. The J gene is TRBJ2-3, the V gene TRBV5-1; no definite D call. V lost 4 bases and J 1 base, leaving 16 bases between the germline ends. Germline V gene data show CDR1 as SGHRS and CDR2 as YFSETQ. This CDR3 spans 16 amino acids. CDR3 residues: CASSGVAAMGTDTQYF. The CDR3 bases are TGCGCCAGCAGCGGGGTGGCAGCGATGGGCACAGATACGCAGTATTTT.

This clonotype was seen many times. The chain carries TRBV12-3 or TRBV12-4 and TRBJ2-7, with D possibly TRBD2 on 6 matching bases. V gave up 3 bases and J gave up 6 bases, with 18 bases separating them. The CDR3 loop spans 15 amino acids. The CDR3 region has the DNA TGTGCCAGCAGTTTTCAGGGTAGCGGATGGAGCGAGCAGTACTTC. This translates into CASSFQGSGWSEQYF.

This clonotype appeared many times. The chain couples TRBV7-2 to TRBJ2-1; D is undetermined. The CDR3 spans 13 residues. Germline CDR1 and CDR2: SGHTA and FQGNSA. Between the trimmed V and J ends, which lost 3 bases and 1 base, there was a span of 4 bases. The CDR3 DNA reads TGTGCCAGCAGCTTTAGTTCCTACAATGAGCAGTTCTTC. Its translation: CASSFSSYNEQFF.

V and J are TRBV29-1 and TRBJ1-1; 7 bases are a match to TRBD1. Germline assignment: CDR1 SQVTM and CDR2 ANQGSEA. The CDR3 is 12 residues long. With 7 bases clipped from V and 5 bases from J, the junction kept 7 bases outside the gene matches. The CDR3 DNA reads as TGCAGCGGCCCTCAGGGGGTTACTGAAGCTTTCTTT. Amino acids: CSGPQGVTEAFF.

Here the CDR3 reads CASSGSGGISYEQYF. The CDR3 region has the DNA TGTGCCAGCAGCGGTTCTGGCGGAATTTCCTACGAGCAGTACTTC. The chain links TRBV7-8 to TRBJ2-7, with D unresolved. The V end was cut by 5 bases, the J end by 1 base, with 15 bases between. This CDR3 is built from 15 residues. The V gene's germline CDR1 is SGHVS and CDR2 FQNEAQ.

Many counts were recorded for this clonotype. This chain links TRBV20-1 with TRBJ1-6, with TRBD1 as a possible D gene (6 bases). Germline-derived CDR1 and CDR2 are DFQATT and SNEGSKA (reference sequence). Trimming removed 3 bases at V and 15 bases at J, with 15 bases between. The CDR3 runs 12 residues. The CDR3 reads CSASDHRDILHF. In nucleotides, the CDR3 is TGCAGTGCTAGCGATCACCGGGACATCCTCCACTTT.

This chain uses TRBV5-1 with TRBJ2-7, with 8 bases that match TRBD2. Germline V CDR1 and CDR2: SGHRS, YFSETQ. The CDR3 is 16 amino acids. V was clipped by 4 bases and J by 5 bases; unmatched bases: 14. CDR3 DNA sequence: TGCGCCAGCAGCAACGACCCGGGACTAGGGAACGACGAGCAGTACTTC. It codes for CASSNDPGLGNDEQYF.

Details on this clonotype: At one end, the junction sequence differs from germline, possibly due to a read error. As DNA, the CDR3 is TGTGCCAGCAGCTTCCGGGGGGCCAGGTCTGGGGAGATCCAGTACTTC. Its translation: CASSFRGARSGEIQYF. The chain combines TRBV3-1 with TRBJ2-5; a weak D match, TRBD2 (7 bases). This CDR3 spans 16 amino acids. Germline V gene data show CDR1 as LGHDT and CDR2 as YNNKEL (reference sequence).

This clonotype has ten or more counts. The rearrangement links TRBV10-3 to TRBJ2-1; possibly TRBD1 for D (5 bases). This CDR3 comprises 15 residues. CDR1 is ENHRY and CDR2 is SYGVKD in the germline V gene. The V end lost 0 bases, the J end lost 5 bases, and 11 bases lay between the germline ends. The CDR3 nucleotides read TGTGCCATCAGTGAGTCGCGCGCAGGGAACAATGAGCAGTTCTTC. Translated: CAISESRAGNNEQFF.

Many counts were recorded for this clonotype. V is TRBV30 and J is TRBJ2-1, with 12 nucleotides matching TRBD2. Germline V lookup: CDR1 GTSNPN, CDR2 SVGIG (reference sequence). With 0 bases clipped from V and 8 bases from J, the junction kept 5 bases outside the gene matches. The CDR3 covers 15 residues. The CDR3 spells CAWSVYPSGRDEQFF. DNA of the CDR3: TGTGCCTGGAGTGTATATCCTAGCGGGAGGGATGAGCAGTTCTTC. Combining the CDR3 with reference TRBV30 and TRBJ2-1 gives the whole variable domain SQTIHQWPATLVQPVGSPLSLECTVEGTSNPNLYWYRQAAGRGLQLLFYSVGIGQISSEVPQNLSASRPQDRQFILSSKKLLLSDSGFYLCAWSVYPSGRDEQFFGPGTRLTVL.

This clonotype has at least ten counts. The rearrangement links TRBV2 to TRBJ1-1, with D possibly TRBD1 on 5 matching bases. The CDR3 totals 17 residues. Per the germline V gene, CDR1 is SNHLY and CDR2 is FYNNEI. V dropped 6 bases and J dropped 1 base, with 21 bases sitting between them. The chain's CDR3 is CASSPVATDGANTEAFF. The CDR3, as DNA: TGTGCCAGCAGCCCCGTAGCAACAGATGGGGCGAACACTGAAGCTTTCTTT.

The chain has TRBV7-9 and TRBJ2-7, with 7 positions matching TRBD2. CDR1 is SEHNR and CDR2 is FQNEAQ in the germline V gene (reference sequence). J gave up 1 base and V 3 bases, and 9 bases lay outside the gene matches. This CDR3 has 16 residues. CDR3: CASSFLRGRGSYEQYF. CDR3 bases: TGTGCCAGCAGCTTCTTGCGAGGGCGGGGGTCCTACGAGCAGTACTTC.

The J gene is TRBJ1-5, the V gene TRBV20-1; D possibly corresponds to TRBD1 (6 bases). V was pared by 6 bases and J by 4 bases, with 19 bases between. CDR1 DFQATT and CDR2 SNEGSKA come from the germline V gene (reference sequence). The CDR3 spans 15 residues. CDR3: CSALTAGAFNQPQHF. CDR3 nucleotides: TGCAGTGCCCTCACGGCAGGGGCCTTTAATCAGCCCCAGCATTTT.

V is TRBV15 and J is TRBJ2-7; either TRBD1 or TRBD2 may supply D (5 bases each). The CDR3 spans 15 residues. V lost 3 bases and J lost 4, with 16 bases in between. Germline V gene data show CDR1 as LNHNV and CDR2 as YYDKDF (reference sequence). The CDR3 is CATSSLPTGPYEQYF. In DNA, the CDR3 is TGTGCCACCAGCAGCCTCCCCACGGGACCGTACGAGCAGTACTTC.